This T cell receptor (beta chain) is drawn from a study of siplizumab effects on memory and regulatory T cells. Study-wide results and caveats: Fewer alloreactive sequences mapped to unstimulated CD4+ memory cells under siplizumab.

With 4 bases clipped from V and 1 base from J, the junction kept 9 bases outside the gene matches. The CDR3 covers 15 residues. The V gene's germline CDR1 is SQVTM and CDR2 ANQGSEA. In the case of this clone: Antigen: not known.

Approximately 10^5 TCR templates were assayed per sample. Data came from immunoSEQ multiplex PCR; TCRdb stores just in-frame clones and leaves some out. The sample yields under 150,000 clones, approximately 94% seen once. The sequencing input was non-Treg CD4+ T cells sorted from blood. The chain joins TRBV29-1 to TRBJ1-1; 7 nucleotides align to TRBD1. The TCR comes from a human donor in good health. The CDR3 sequence is CSVVRAGTANTEAFF. The CDR3 region has the DNA TGCAGCGTTGTCCGAGCCGGGACAGCGAACACTGAAGCTTTCTTT.